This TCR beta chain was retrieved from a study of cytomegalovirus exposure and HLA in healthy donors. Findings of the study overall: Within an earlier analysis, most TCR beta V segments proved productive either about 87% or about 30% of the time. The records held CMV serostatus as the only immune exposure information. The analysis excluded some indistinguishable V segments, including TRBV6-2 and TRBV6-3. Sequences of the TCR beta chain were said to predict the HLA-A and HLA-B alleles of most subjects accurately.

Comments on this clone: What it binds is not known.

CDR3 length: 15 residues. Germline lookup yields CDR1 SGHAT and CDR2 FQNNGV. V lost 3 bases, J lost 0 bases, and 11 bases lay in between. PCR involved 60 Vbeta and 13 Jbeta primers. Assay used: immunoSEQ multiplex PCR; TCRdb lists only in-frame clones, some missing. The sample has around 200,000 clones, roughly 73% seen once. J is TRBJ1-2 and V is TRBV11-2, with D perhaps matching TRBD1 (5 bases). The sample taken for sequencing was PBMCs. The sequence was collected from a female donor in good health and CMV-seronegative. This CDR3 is CASSFGSGTNYGYTF. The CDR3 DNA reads TGTGCCAGCAGCTTTGGGTCAGGGACTAACTATGGCTACACCTTC.